The 5 T cell receptor beta chains in this list originate from one sample, sequenced in a study of OX40 agonist ivuxolimab in advanced cancers. TCRdb's table, derived via immunoSEQ multiplex PCR, lists solely in-frame clones and lacks some. The table lists some 55,000 clones, nearly 80% of them singletons. This material consisted of CD4+ or CD8+ T cells sorted from blood, taken in a trial of the OX40 agonist ivuxolimab. All receptors come from an adult with an advanced solid tumor such as melanoma, head and neck, liver or kidney cancer.

The CDR3: CASGGAAGAYEQYF. The CDR3 DNA reads TGTGCCAGTGGAGGGGCGGCTGGGGCTTACGAGCAGTACTTC. This chain joins TRBV7-2 and TRBJ2-7; TRBD2 is a possible D gene (6 bases). Germline V lookup: CDR1 SGHTA, CDR2 FQGNSA. CDR3 length: 14 amino acids. Trimming left V 9 bases short and J 4 bases short, with 19 bases between.

The chain employs TRBV11-2 and TRBJ2-7; the match to TRBD2 covers 13 bases. Germline V CDR1 and CDR2: SGHAT, FQNNGV. V lost 5 bases and J lost 2; bases outside the gene matches: 3. This CDR3 region has 15 residues. Here the CDR3 DNA reads TGTGCCAGCAGCACTAGCGGGAGGGCGCCCTACGAGCAGTACTTC. This gives the protein CASSTSGRAPYEQYF. The complete variable domain, with remaining parts taken from reference TRBV11-2 and TRBJ2-7, reads EAGVAQSPRYKIIEKRQSVAFWCNPISGHATLYWYQQILGQGPKLLIQFQNNGVVDDSQLPKDRFSAERLKGVDSTLKIQPAKLEDSAVYLCASSTSGRAPYEQYFGPGTRLTVT.

This sequence joins TRBV7-9 and TRBJ1-4; D perhaps matches TRBD1 (6 bases). Deletions cut 2 bases from V and 7 bases from J, with 11 bases between. There are 14 residues in the CDR3. Germline V gives CDR1 SEHNR, CDR2 FQNEAQ (reference sequence). The CDR3 spells CASSLWGRGEKLFF. The CDR3, as DNA: TGTGCCAGCAGCTTATGGGGGCGCGGTGAAAAACTGTTTTTT. Together with reference TRBV7-9 and TRBJ1-4, the CDR3 gives the full variable domain: DTGVSQNPRHKITKRGQNVTFRCDPISEHNRLYWYRQTLGQGPEFLTYFQNEAQLEKSRLLSDRFSAERPKGSFSTLEIQRTEQGDSAMYLCASSLWGRGEKLFFGSGTQLSVL.

The chain links TRBV19 to TRBJ1-2, with 9 bases fitting TRBD1. CDR1 is LNHDA and CDR2 is SQIVND in the germline V gene (reference sequence). The CDR3 runs to 12 residues. Trimming cost V 10 bases and J 4 bases; bases outside gene matches: 4. CDR3 loop: CAIRQGGYGYTF. In DNA form, the CDR3 reads TGTGCCATCAGACAGGGGGGCTATGGCTACACCTTC.

This sequence joins TRBV7-2 and TRBJ1-5, with D maybe TRBD1 (5 bases). Germline CDR1 reads SGHTA; CDR2 reads FQGNSA. Trimming stripped 0 bases from V and 1 base from J, with 10 bases between. The CDR3 loop spans 16 amino acids. The CDR3 nucleotides are TGTGCCAGCAGCTTAGCGACAGTTCCAAGCAATCAGCCCCAGCATTTT. This encodes CASSLATVPSNQPQHF.